One sample yielded the 25 T cell receptor beta chains listed below, sequenced in a study of shared clonotypes between healthy human individuals. The table came from immunoSEQ multiplex PCR; TCRdb's copy has only in-frame clones and leaves some out. Among about 1.1 million clones, about 84% were seen once, and the ten largest hold under 0.6%. Sample: memory CD4+ T cells from PBMCs. Subset described: CD45RA-negative fraction. The receptors here all came from a man aged 18 to 30 in good health. Some clones in this sample may be carry-over from other donors' samples.

This clone was detected once. The V and J genes are TRBV2 and TRBJ2-3; 14 nucleotides align to TRBD2. The germline V gene has CDR1 SNHLY and CDR2 FYNNEI. The CDR3 runs 18 residues. DNA for the CDR3: TGTGCTTCACACGACAGGGGGACTAGCGGGAGTGGCACAGATACGCAGTATTTT. Protein product: CASHDRGTSGSGTDTQYF.

This clone showed up just a few times. This chain links TRBV2 with TRBJ2-1, with D possibly matching TRBD1 (6 bases). Per the germline V gene, CDR1 is SNHLY and CDR2 is FYNNEI. V dropped 2 bases and J dropped 7 bases, with 12 bases sitting between them. The CDR3 loop spans 14 amino acids. Here the CDR3 reads CASSELRGTNEQFF. The CDR3, as DNA: TGTGCCAGCAGTGAATTGAGGGGGACAAATGAGCAGTTCTTC.

As concerns this clone: This sample also contains other DNA sequences that code for the same CDR3. V usage is TRBV2 and J usage is TRBJ1-5; TRBD1 aligns across 10 bases. Germline loops: CDR1 SNHLY, CDR2 FYNNEI. There are 14 residues in the CDR3. Unmatched junction bases numbered 4, after V lost 4 bases and J lost 7 bases. CDR3 residues: CASSGTGGDQPQHF. The DNA for the CDR3 is TGTGCCAGCAGTGGGACAGGGGGTGACCAGCCCCAGCATTTT.

The chain employs TRBV6-4 and TRBJ1-2; D is perhaps TRBD1 (5 bases). There are 13 residues in the CDR3. CDR1 and CDR2 from the germline V gene are MRHNA and SNTAGT. The V end lost 5 bases, the J end lost 7 bases, and 14 bases lay between the germline ends. CDR3 nucleotide sequence: TGTGCCAGCAGTTTCACCCAGGGCAGTGGCTACACCTTC. This gives the protein CASSFTQGSGYTF.

V gene TRBV11-1 combines with J gene TRBJ2-5; no reliable D call. The CDR3 is made up of 13 amino acids. The V gene's germline CDR1 is SGHAT and CDR2 FQDESV (reference sequence). V dropped 1 base and J dropped 0 bases, with 3 bases sitting between them. The CDR3 loop is CASSLDYQETQYF. The CDR3 DNA is TGTGCCAGCAGCTTAGACTACCAAGAGACCCAGTACTTC.

In the case of this clone: This sample includes further DNA sequences coding for the same CDR3. The rearrangement links TRBV7-9 to TRBJ1-5; D is unresolved. Germline CDR1 reads SEHNR; CDR2 reads FQNEAQ (reference sequence). Trimming pared 5 bases from V and 1 base from J, leaving 6 bases between. This CDR3 has 13 amino acids. The chain's CDR3 is CASSPGSNQPQHF. In DNA, the CDR3 is TGTGCCAGCAGCCCCGGGAGCAATCAGCCCCAGCATTTT.

The genes are TRBV7-9 and TRBJ2-5; D might be TRBD2 (5 bases). Per germline, CDR1 SEHNR and CDR2 FQNEAQ (reference sequence). This CDR3 has 15 residues. The germline V and J ends were trimmed by 4 bases and 5 bases, with 17 bases remaining between them. CDR3 sequence reads: CASSSVSGRDETQYF. The CDR3 DNA sequence: TGTGCCAGCAGCTCCGTTTCTGGGAGAGATGAGACCCAGTACTTC. The complete variable domain, with remaining parts taken from reference TRBV7-9 and TRBJ2-5, reads DTGVSQNPRHKITKRGQNVTFRCDPISEHNRLYWYRQTLGQGPEFLTYFQNEAQLEKSRLLSDRFSAERPKGSFSTLEIQRTEQGDSAMYLCASSSVSGRDETQYFGPGTRLLVL.

This rearrangement joins TRBV11-2 to TRBJ2-7; TRBD2 aligns across 10 bases. Losses at the gene ends were 5 bases for V and 5 bases for J; bases not matched to a gene: 9. The CDR3 length is 15 residues. Germline CDR1 and CDR2: SGHAT and FQNNGV. The CDR3 DNA reads as TGTGCCAGCAGCGGGATAGGACTAGCGGCTCACGAGCAGTACTTC. Translating it yields CASSGIGLAAHEQYF.

As for this clone: Other DNA variants within this sample encode the same CDR3. The chain uses TRBV7-2 and TRBJ2-7; 13 bases map to TRBD2. The CDR3 has 14 amino acids. V lost 5 bases and J lost 4; bases outside the gene matches: 2. Germline assignment: CDR1 SGHTA and CDR2 FQGNSA. In nucleotides, the CDR3 is TGTGCCAGCAGCAGGACTAGCGGGAGATACGAGCAGTACTTC. Its translation is CASSRTSGRYEQYF.

This rearrangement joins TRBV19 to TRBJ2-2, with 8 bases lining up with TRBD2. The CDR3 extends over 17 amino acids. The V and J ends lost 6 bases and 2 bases, in that order; junction bases with no gene match: 11. Per the germline V gene, CDR1 is LNHDA and CDR2 is SQIVND (reference sequence). CDR3 coding DNA: TGTGCCAGTAGCGGAGACCAGCGGGAGATTAACACCGGGGAGCTGTTTTTT. This codes for CASSGDQREINTGELFF.

This chain links TRBV19 with TRBJ1-4, with 7 positions matching TRBD1. The CDR3 spans 14 residues. Germline V CDR1 and CDR2: LNHDA, SQIVND (reference sequence). V lost 5 bases, J lost 5 bases, and 5 bases stayed unmatched. CDR3 loop: CASSPDRRNEKLFF. The CDR3 DNA sequence: TGTGCCAGTAGTCCGGACAGGCGGAATGAAAAACTGTTTTTT.

The chain employs TRBV27 and TRBJ1-5, with D perhaps TRBD1 (6 bases). CDR1 and CDR2 from the germline V gene are MNHEY and SMNVEV (reference sequence). Trimming took 6 bases from V and 0 from J, leaving 18 bases between them. The CDR3 spans 17 residues. The CDR3 here is CASSRRWTEISNQPQHF. CDR3 nucleotide sequence: TGTGCCAGCAGCAGACGTTGGACAGAGATTAGCAATCAGCCCCAGCATTTT.

A remark on this clone: Distinct nucleotide sequences in the sample also encode this CDR3. V is TRBV7-9 and J is TRBJ2-5, with a weak D call TRBD2 (6 bases). Germline V gene data show CDR1 as SEHNR and CDR2 as FQNEAQ (reference sequence). This CDR3 is built from 14 residues. The V gene lost 3 bases and the J gene lost 2 bases, with 10 bases spanning the gap. CDR3 loop: CASSLGAGQETQYF. In DNA, the CDR3 is TGTGCCAGCAGCTTGGGAGCGGGTCAAGAGACCCAGTACTTC.

Written as DNA, the CDR3 is TGTGCCAGCAGTCCCCAGGGTAACGAGCAGTACTTC. Its protein is CASSPQGNEQYF. This chain joins TRBV6-1 and TRBJ2-7, with a weak D call TRBD1 (5 bases). CDR3 length equals 12 residues. Germline assignment: CDR1 MNHNS and CDR2 SASEGT. V gave up 5 bases and J gave up 5 bases, with 10 bases separating them.

The chain has TRBV28 and TRBJ2-1; D gene ambiguous. Germline-derived CDR1 and CDR2 are MDHEN and SYDVKM. Trimming removed 7 bases from V and 8 bases from J, with 15 bases in between. This CDR3 comprises 13 residues. The CDR3 DNA sequence: TGTGCCAGCACCCCCGGGCAGAGTGATGAGCAGTTCTTC. Protein sequence: CASTPGQSDEQFF.

This clone was counted once. This likely reflects a read error, since a far larger clone is one base away. J is TRBJ2-1 and V is TRBV7-9; D not resolved. The germline CDR1 and CDR2 sequences are SEHNR and FQNEAQ (reference sequence). The CDR3 has 15 amino acids. V was cut by 0 bases and J by 2 bases, with 8 bases left in between. CDR3: CASSLAPEAYNEQFF. In DNA form, the CDR3 reads TGTGCCAGCAGCTTAGCTCCAGAGGCCTACAATGAGCAGTTCTTC.

The rearrangement joins TRBV28 to TRBJ2-5, with TRBD1 matching 11 bases. Trimming took 6 bases from V and 3 from J; bases not matched to a gene: 9. This CDR3 has 16 amino acids. Germline values: CDR1 MDHEN, CDR2 SYDVKM. For the CDR3, the DNA is TGTGCCAGCAGCCGAGGACAGGGGGCGAGTGAAGAGACCCAGTACTTC. Protein product: CASSRGQGASEETQYF.

The count of this clone is one. The chain links TRBV7-2 to TRBJ2-7, with no clear D. V lost 3 bases to trimming and J lost 6 bases, with 12 bases between them. The germline V gene has CDR1 SGHTA and CDR2 FQGNSA. The CDR3 consists of 13 residues. CDR3 bases: TGTGCCAGCAGCTTCCCTGGGCGGCGCGAGCAGTACTTC. It specifies CASSFPGRREQYF.

This clone was seen a few times. The chain is built from TRBV19 and TRBJ1-5; D may be TRBD1 (5 bases). Trimming left V 4 bases short and J 4 bases short, with 17 bases between. There are 16 residues in the CDR3. Germline V gives CDR1 LNHDA, CDR2 SQIVND (reference sequence). The CDR3 nucleotides read TGTGCCAGTAGTACCCCTTCTTTGGCAGGGAATCAGCCCCAGCATTTT. It yields the protein CASSTPSLAGNQPQHF.

In the case of this clone: Germline and junction disagree at one end, which may indicate a read error. V is TRBV27 and J is TRBJ1-1; 7 bases agree with TRBD1. The germline gives CDR1 MNHEY, CDR2 SMNVEV (reference sequence). The CDR3 has 13 amino acids. In DNA, the CDR3 is TGTGCCAGCAGTAAACAGGGGAACGCTGAAGCTTTCTTT. Its protein product is CASSKQGNAEAFF.

Comments on this clone: In the same sample, other DNA sequences code for this CDR3. CDR3 sequence reads: CASSYSPRNTEAFF. In DNA, the CDR3 is TGTGCCAGCAGTTACTCCCCAAGGAACACTGAAGCTTTCTTT. The chain is built from TRBV6-6 and TRBJ1-1; D remains ambiguous. The CDR3 runs 14 residues. CDR1 is MNHNY, CDR2 SVGAGI, per germline (reference sequence). V dropped 0 bases and J dropped 1 base, with 6 bases sitting between them.

Only a few counts were recorded for this clone. DNA of the CDR3: TGTGCCAGCAGTGAAGTGGTCTACAATACGCAGTATTTT. Translation: CASSEVVYNTQYF. J is TRBJ2-3 and V is TRBV6-1, with D unclear. The CDR3 runs to 13 residues. From germline, CDR1 is MNHNS and CDR2 SASEGT. V lost 1 base to trimming and J lost 7 bases, with 9 bases between them.

The chain uses TRBV7-8 and TRBJ2-5; 8 bases agree with TRBD1. CDR1 is SGHVS and CDR2 is FQNEAQ in the germline V gene. This CDR3 is 15 amino acids long. V dropped 5 bases and J dropped 3; count of bases not matched to a gene: 8. The DNA for the CDR3 is TGTGCCAGCAGCCCAGGGGGCCGGGGAGAAGAGACCCAGTACTTC. Translating it yields CASSPGGRGEETQYF.

V usage is TRBV30 and J usage is TRBJ2-6, with D uncertain. V lost 4 bases and J lost 0, with 16 bases in between. Per germline, CDR1 GTSNPN and CDR2 SVGIG (reference sequence). The CDR3 has 17 amino acids. This CDR3 is CAWISPPSSSGANVLTF. CDR3 DNA sequence: TGTGCCTGGATTTCACCCCCCTCAAGCTCTGGGGCCAACGTCCTGACTTTC.

The CDR3 sequence is CAWSVRGKWREQYF. The CDR3 DNA follows: TGTGCCTGGAGTGTACGGGGGAAATGGCGCGAGCAGTACTTC. J is TRBJ2-7 and V is TRBV30; perhaps TRBD2 as D (6 bases). V was trimmed by 0 bases and J by 6 bases, leaving 15 bases between them. The CDR3 is made up of 14 amino acids. Germline loops: CDR1 GTSNPN, CDR2 SVGIG (reference sequence).